This T cell receptor (beta chain) was recorded in a study of Graves' ophthalmopathy and Graves' hyperthyroidism. On the study more broadly: By definition, stable hyperthyroidism involved no ophthalmopathy within 18 months of follow-up.

The authors amplified TCR beta CDR3 regions, and they did so from RNA transcripts for repertoire sequencing. First-round RT-PCR employed HTBI primers, with a second-round multiplex PCR after it. TCRdb independently ran MiXCR on the multiplex PCR reads; one entry per CDR3 protein. The sample has some 1.1 million distinct CDR3 sequences; about two fifths are singletons. Certain patients, namely those with other autoimmune diseases, uncontrolled infections, pregnancy or lactation, were excluded. In this sample, this clonotype turned up many times. The length of the CDR3 is 14 residues. V was pared by 6 bases and J by 0 bases, with 11 bases between. Germline CDR1 and CDR2: DFQATT and SNEGSKA (reference sequence).

Source material: peripheral blood or thyroid tissue (not recorded which). The clonotype was recovered from an adult man with Graves' hyperthyroidism. The chain couples TRBV20-1 to TRBJ1-4; D is possibly TRBD1 (5 bases). CDR3 residues: CSASQGATNEKLFF. CDR3 bases: TGCAGTGCCTCCCAGGGCGCAACTAATGAAAAACTGTTTTTT.